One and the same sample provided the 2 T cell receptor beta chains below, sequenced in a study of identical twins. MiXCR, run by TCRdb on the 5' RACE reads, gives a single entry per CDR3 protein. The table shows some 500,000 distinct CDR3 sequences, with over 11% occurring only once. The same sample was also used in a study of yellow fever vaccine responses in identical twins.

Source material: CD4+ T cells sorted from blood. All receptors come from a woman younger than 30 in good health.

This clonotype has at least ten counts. CDR3: CASSLTQGTGELFF. The CDR3 coding sequence is TGTGCCAGCAGCTTAACCCAGGGGACCGGGGAGCTGTTTTTT. The J gene is TRBJ2-2, the V gene TRBV7-3; D may be TRBD1 (6 bases). With 0 bases removed from V and 5 bases from J, the gap between germline ends came to 7 bases. CDR3 length equals 14 residues. Germline lookup yields CDR1 SGHTA and CDR2 FQGTGA. The variable domain in full, completed from reference TRBV7-3 and TRBJ2-2, reads GAGVSQTPSNKVTEKGKYVELRCDPISGHTALYWYRQSLGQGPEFLIYFQGTGAADDSGLPNDRFFAVRPEGSVSTLKIQRTERGDSAVYLCASSLTQGTGELFFGEGSRLTVL.

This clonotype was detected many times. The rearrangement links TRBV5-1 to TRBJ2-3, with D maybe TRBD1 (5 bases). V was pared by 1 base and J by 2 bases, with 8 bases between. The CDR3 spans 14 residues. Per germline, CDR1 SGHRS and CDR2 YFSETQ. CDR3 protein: CASSLRQNTDTQYF. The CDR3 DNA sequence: TGCGCCAGCAGCTTGCGACAGAACACAGATACGCAGTATTTT. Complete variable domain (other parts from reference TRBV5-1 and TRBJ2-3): KAGVTQTPRYLIKTRGQQVTLSCSPISGHRSVSWYQQTPGQGLQFLFEYFSETQRNKGNFPGRFSGRQFSNSRSEMNVSTLELGDSALYLCASSLRQNTDTQYFGPGTRLTVL.